Listed here are 9 T cell receptor beta chains from one sample, sequenced in a study of regulatory T cells in long-lasting Graves disease. The sample's time point: newly diagnosed GD, antithyroid drugs for less than 3 months. The TCR library was prepared using RNA isolated from PBMCs. CDR3-region Arm-PCR and iRepertoire HTBI primers produced the TCR beta libraries. TCRdb reanalysed the multiplex PCR reads using MiXCR and keeps one entry per CDR3 protein. Here the sample spans about 620,000 distinct CDR3 sequences, 16% being singletons. The sample was also reused in another study, on T cells in Graves' hyperthyroidism and ophthalmopathy.

The material was peripheral blood mononuclear cells (PBMCs), obtained at new diagnosis, from a patient treated with antithyroid drugs. Receptors were obtained from a woman aged 25 to 39 with Graves disease.

This clonotype was observed at least ten times. This chain joins TRBV28 and TRBJ1-2, with a weak D call TRBD1 (6 bases). Germline lookup yields CDR1 MDHEN and CDR2 SYDVKM. The CDR3 totals 14 residues. Trimming left V 3 bases short and J 2 bases short, with 10 bases between. This chain's CDR3 is CASSLGASNYGYTF. CDR3 DNA sequence: TGTGCCAGCAGTTTGGGGGCGTCGAACTATGGCTACACCTTC.

The rearrangement uses TRBV25-1 and TRBJ1-4; 9 positions match TRBD1. The CDR3 contains 18 residues. V lost 5 bases and J lost 4; bases outside the gene matches: 14. CDR1 is MGHDK, CDR2 SYGVNS, per germline. CDR3 nucleotides: TGTGCCAGCAGTCCCCCGTTGGGGACAGGGAGGGTTAATGAAAAACTGTTTTTT. Translation: CASSPPLGTGRVNEKLFF.

This clonotype showed up just a few times. The chain combines TRBV3-1 with TRBJ1-1, with D unclear. Germline V gene data show CDR1 as LGHDT and CDR2 as YNNKEL (reference sequence). The CDR3 length is 13 residues. V lost 1 base, J lost 8 bases, and 11 bases lay in between. The CDR3 loop is CASSQGTSREAFF. The CDR3 nucleotides read TGTGCCAGCAGCCAAGGAACCTCACGGGAAGCTTTCTTT.

This clonotype was seen more than once but under ten times. V gene TRBV5-1 combines with J gene TRBJ2-5; D possibly corresponds to TRBD2 (6 bases). V was shortened by 6 bases and J by 0 bases, with 9 bases between the two germline ends. CDR3 length equals 13 residues. Germline V gene lookup returns CDR1 SGHRS and CDR2 YFSETQ. CDR3: CASTRGYQETQYF. The CDR3 DNA sequence: TGCGCCAGCACCCGGGGGTACCAAGAGACCCAGTACTTC.

This clonotype has at least ten counts. The chain uses TRBV13 and TRBJ2-3; a weak D match, TRBD1 (7 bases). The germline V gene has CDR1 PRHDT and CDR2 FYEKMQ (reference sequence). V dropped 3 bases and J dropped 2 bases, with 12 bases sitting between them. The CDR3 runs 15 residues. CDR3 residues: CASSLGGQLTDTQYF. CDR3 DNA sequence: TGTGCCAGCAGCTTGGGGGGACAGCTCACAGATACGCAGTATTTT.

The sample holds many counts of this clonotype. As DNA, the CDR3 is TGCAGTGCTAGTAGAGGCAGACTCCAAGAGACCCAGTACTTC. It specifies CSASRGRLQETQYF. The chain employs TRBV20-1 and TRBJ2-5; D not certain. V gave up 3 bases and J gave up 1 base, with 12 bases separating them. CDR1 DFQATT and CDR2 SNEGSKA come from the germline V gene (reference sequence). This CDR3 is built from 14 residues.

This clonotype was counted ten times or more. This chain links TRBV20-1 with TRBJ2-7, with TRBD2 matching over 9 bases. Per germline, CDR1 DFQATT and CDR2 SNEGSKA (reference sequence). The CDR3 extends over 19 amino acids. The junction had 20 bases not matched to a gene; V was cut back by 5 bases and J by 0 bases. CDR3 sequence: CSARSRGGRGLALSYEQYF. The CDR3 DNA is TGCAGTGCTCGATCCCGGGGGGGAAGGGGACTAGCACTCTCCTACGAGCAGTACTTC.

This clonotype was counted ten times or more. This chain joins TRBV11-3 and TRBJ2-1, with 9 bases fitting TRBD2. Germline CDR1 is SGHNT and CDR2 is YENEEA. CDR3 length equals 13 residues. Losses at the gene ends were 5 bases for V and 9 bases for J; bases not matched to a gene: 5. In DNA, the CDR3 is TGTGCCAGCAGCCTCGGGACTAGCAGTGAGCAGTTCTTC. Residues: CASSLGTSSEQFF. Combining the CDR3 with reference TRBV11-3 and TRBJ2-1 gives the whole variable domain EAGVVQSPRYKIIEKKQPVAFWCNPISGHNTLYWYLQNLGQGPELLIRYENEEAVDDSQLPKDRFSAERLKGVDSTLKIQPAELGDSAVYLCASSLGTSSEQFFGPGTRLTVL.

The CDR3 here is CASSLFGPARSQHF. In nucleotides, the CDR3 is TGTGCCAGCAGTTTATTCGGGCCGGCTCGTTCCCAGCATTTT. The chain couples TRBV28 to TRBJ1-5; D gene uncertain. The V end lost 1 base, the J end lost 11 bases, and 15 bases lay between the germline ends. CDR3 length: 14 residues. Germline assignment: CDR1 MDHEN and CDR2 SYDVKM.